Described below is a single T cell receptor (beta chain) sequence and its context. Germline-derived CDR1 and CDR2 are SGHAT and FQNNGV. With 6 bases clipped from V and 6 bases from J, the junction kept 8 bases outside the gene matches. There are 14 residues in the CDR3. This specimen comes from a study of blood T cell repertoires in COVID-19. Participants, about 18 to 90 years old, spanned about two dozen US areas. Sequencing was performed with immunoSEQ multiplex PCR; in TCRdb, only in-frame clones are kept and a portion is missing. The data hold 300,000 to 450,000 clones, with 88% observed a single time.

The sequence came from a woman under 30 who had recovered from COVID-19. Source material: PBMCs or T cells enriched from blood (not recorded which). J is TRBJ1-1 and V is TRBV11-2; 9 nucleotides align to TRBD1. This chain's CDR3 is CASRGRGQGSEAFF. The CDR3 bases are TGTGCCAGCAGAGGACGAGGACAGGGGTCTGAAGCTTTCTTT.